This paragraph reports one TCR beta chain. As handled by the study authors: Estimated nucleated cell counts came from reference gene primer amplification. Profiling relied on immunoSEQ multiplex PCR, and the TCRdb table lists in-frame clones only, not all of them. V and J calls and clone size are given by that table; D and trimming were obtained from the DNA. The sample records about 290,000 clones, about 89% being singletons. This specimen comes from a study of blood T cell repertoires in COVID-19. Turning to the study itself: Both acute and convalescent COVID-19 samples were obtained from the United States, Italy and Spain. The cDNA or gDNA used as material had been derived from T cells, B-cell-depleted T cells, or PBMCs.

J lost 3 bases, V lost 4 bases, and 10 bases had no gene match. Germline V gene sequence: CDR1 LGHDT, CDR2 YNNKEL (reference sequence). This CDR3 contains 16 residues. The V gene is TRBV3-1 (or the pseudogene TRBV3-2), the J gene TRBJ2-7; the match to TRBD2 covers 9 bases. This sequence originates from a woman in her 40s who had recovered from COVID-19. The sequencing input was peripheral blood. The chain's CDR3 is CASSPKWSSGIYEQYF. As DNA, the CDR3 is TGTGCCAGCAGCCCCAAATGGTCTAGCGGGATCTACGAGCAGTACTTC.